What follows is one TCR beta chain and its context. The antigen is unknown. Trimming removed 0 bases at V and 8 bases at J, with 13 bases between. The CDR3 extends over 13 amino acids. Germline V gene sequence: CDR1 SQVTM, CDR2 ANQGSEA. TCR beta cDNA libraries had unique molecular identifiers. TCRdb reprocessed the PCR reads with MiXCR, giving one entry per CDR3 protein. The sample records 550,000 to 700,000 distinct CDR3 sequences, around 44% being singletons. This specimen comes from a study of post-analysis software for immune sequencing data. At the level of the study: The disease courses spanned relapsing-remitting, secondary progressive and progressive-relapsing forms of multiple sclerosis.

The study, taken as a whole, reports: With TRBV5-6, TRBV5-1 and TRBV20-1 included, about five TRBV segments were more frequent in patients than in controls. Normalized Chao1 diversity in multiple sclerosis patients fell significantly below that of controls.

The sample taken for sequencing was blood. This sequence originates from a girl between 5 and 17 years old with multiple sclerosis. V gene TRBV29-1 combines with J gene TRBJ1-2; a possible D gene is TRBD1 (5 bases). The CDR3 DNA is TGCAGCGTTGAAGATGACAAATCAGGGGGCTACACCTTC. Its protein product is CSVEDDKSGGYTF. Based on the CDR3 plus reference TRBV29-1 and TRBJ1-2, the full variable domain is SAVISQKPSRDICQRGTSLTIQCQVDSQVTMMFWYRQQPGQSLTLIATANQGSEATYESGFVIDKFPISRPNLTFSTLTVSNMSPEDSSIYLCSVEDDKSGGYTFGSGTRLTVV.